This paragraph reports one T cell receptor beta chain. Its matching antigen is unknown. This sample is drawn from a study of monozygotic twins with inflammatory bowel disease. CDR1 and CDR2 from the germline V gene are SQVTM and ANQGSEA. This CDR3 region has 15 residues. Notes on the study in general: Repertoire similarity did not separate concordant from discordant twins, possibly from limited power.

Each TCR library used about 3.5 ug of total RNA. TCRdb reworked the 5' RACE reads into one entry per CDR3 protein, no DNA. With about 300,000 distinct CDR3 sequences in the sample, the ten largest clones hold roughly 5.8%. The chain links TRBV29-1 to TRBJ2-3; TCRdb proposes TRBD1, but this gene call is untestable without DNA. The sequence derives from a human donor with ulcerative colitis or Crohn's disease, or a healthy co-twin of an affected twin (not recorded which). The sequencing input was blood. The chain's CDR3 is CSVEGFGGSTDTQYF.